This record concerns one T cell receptor (beta chain) sequence. This clonotype was detected many times. What antigen it recognizes has not been identified. There are no base qualities to consult, and no much larger clone falls within one base. The germline V gene gives CDR1 as MNHNS and CDR2 as SASEGT. After removal of 7 bases from V and 5 bases from J, the junction retains 14 bases not matched to a gene. The CDR3 numbers 17 residues from cysteine through phenylalanine. Here the CDR3 DNA is all that survives: 51 bases in frame from base 1. The data were obtained in a study of regulatory T cells in long-lasting Graves disease listed by TCRdb under 2021. Looking at the study overall: To count as having persistent Graves' disease, a patient had to have received antithyroid drug treatment for over 5 years with TSH receptor autoantibodies remaining persistently positive. A total of about 33 samples underwent TCR sequencing, from 13 patients with persistent Graves' disease and some 20 patients with newly diagnosed Graves' disease. Persistent Graves' disease patients were compared with newly diagnosed Graves' disease patients by peripheral blood TCR sequencing and RNA sequencing. Antithyroid drugs had been taken for roughly 10 years on average by persistent Graves' disease patients in the clinical cohort. The study was registered as a clinical trial and conducted in China.

This specimen's time point label, per the study, means: persistent/refractory GD, antithyroid drugs over 5 years with positive TRAb. For both TCR sequencing and RNA sequencing, RNA was extracted from PBMCs in TRIzol. Graves' disease was diagnosed according to American Thyroid Association guidelines. Recruitment of patients was carried out at an endocrinology department in Xi'an, China. From each patient, roughly 9 milliliters of peripheral blood was collected into an EDTA anticoagulant tube. Ficoll Paque Plus density gradient separation was used to isolate PBMCs, and no further T cell sorting was done. An Agilent 2100 Bioanalyzer and agarose gel were used to check RNA quality, while a NanoDrop 2000 measured RNA concentration. What the research found in general, with its limitations: A larger number of public clonotypes was shared among persistent patients (around 2,700) than among newly diagnosed patients (approximately 1,000). Lower TCR Shannon entropy and fewer highly expanded clones were observed in persistent Graves' disease patients than in newly diagnosed patients, which suggested clonal expansion. Peripheral blood alone was examined, since thyroid tissue, which constituted the primary lesion, could not be accessed. Only the TCR beta chain was sequenced and analyzed. As a limitation, the authors acknowledged that the small sample size may reduce accuracy. Persistent disease showed preferential use of TRBV28, TRBJ1-2 and TRBJ2-5, whereas newly diagnosed disease favored TRBV20-1 and TRBJ2-1.

To prepare the library, multiplex PCR was applied. These reads were obtained on an Illumina HiSeq 4000. To build TCR beta libraries, CDR3 regions were amplified by Arm-PCR using iRepertoire HTBI primers. Gel purification was performed on PCR products prior to sequencing. The original methods were these. A total of 62 TRBV and under 15 TRBJ segments were identified across samples and were used for gene usage analysis of CDR3 amino acid clonotypes. COPE and FqMerger were used to merge filtered high-quality paired reads into contigs. BLAST was used to align contigs to IMGT TRBV, TRBD and TRBJ reference genes, with CDR3 defined following IMGT. Any clonotype with a frequency above 0.1% was classified as a highly expanded clone. Shannon entropy was used to measure repertoire diversity, and the Gini coefficient was used to measure V-J evenness. A clonotype was considered public if more than one individual shared it. Clones were called with MiXCR by TCRdb after fastp trimmed the public reads at Q25, and only in-frame beta chains were retained. Each record represents a unique CDR3 protein, reported with the most common genes and DNA among its rows. It is TCRdb's table, rather than the study itself, that gives the V and J calls and clone size. The sample includes about 660,000 distinct CDR3 sequences, with 25% to 35% observed a single time. The top ten constitute roughly 41% of the sample.

The sequence came from a female donor with Graves disease. The sequence links TRBV6-1 to TRBJ1-1; the junction holds 12 bases that match TRBD1. Sequences were derived from peripheral blood mononuclear cells (PBMCs), sampled when the disease was refractory, from a patient treated with antithyroid drugs. The CDR3 reads as follows: CASMRPGTGGVVTEAFF. The DNA is as follows: TGTGCCAGCATGAGGCCCGGGACAGGGGGCGTCGTAACTGAAGCTTTCTTT.